Following are 14 T cell receptor beta chains from one sample sequenced in a study of shared clonotypes between healthy human individuals. TCRdb's copy holds only in-frame clones and misses some; the assay was immunoSEQ multiplex PCR. The sample has fewer than 600,000 clones, about four fifths seen once. Sequenced input: PBMCs. These receptors were collected from a woman between 40 and 50 years old in good health. Some clones in this sample may be carry-over from other donors' samples.

This chain uses TRBV5-4 with TRBJ2-1; 8 bases fit TRBD1. The trim removed 2 bases at V and 4 bases at J, leaving 5 bases unmatched. Looked up from germline, CDR1 is SGHNT and CDR2 is YYREEE (reference sequence). CDR3 length: 15 amino acids. CDR3 nucleotides: TGTGCCAGCAGCTTTGTGGGACAGGCATACAATGAGCAGTTCTTC. Protein sequence: CASSFVGQAYNEQFF. The full variable domain, with the rest looked up from reference TRBV5-4 and TRBJ2-1, is ETGVTQSPTHLIKTRGQQVTLRCSSQSGHNTVSWYQQALGQGPQFIFQYYREEENGRGNFPPRFSGLQFPNYSSELNVNALELDDSALYLCASSFVGQAYNEQFFGPGTRLTVL.

This clone appeared once. This chain links TRBV28 with TRBJ1-6, with 7 bases lining up with TRBD1. The CDR3 consists of 15 residues. Trimming at V came to 7 bases and at J to 7 bases, leaving 10 bases not matched to a gene. Germline-derived CDR1 and CDR2 are MDHEN and SYDVKM. The CDR3, as DNA: TGTGCCAGCAAACCCTCGACAGGGATAAATTCACCCCTCCACTTT. Its translation is CASKPSTGINSPLHF.

This clone was detected only a few times. The CDR3 loop reads CASSVGLASNEQFF. The CDR3 DNA sequence: TGTGCCAGCAGCGTAGGGCTAGCGAGCAATGAGCAGTTCTTC. V and J are TRBV9 and TRBJ2-1, with D perhaps TRBD2 (6 bases). This CDR3 has 14 amino acids. CDR1 and CDR2 (germline): SGDLS, YYNGEE. V lost 0 bases and J 6 bases, leaving 10 bases between the germline ends.

The chain employs TRBV21-1 and TRBJ2-7. TRBV21-1 has pseudogene status. The CDR3 loop spans 13 amino acids. The CDR3 loop is CASSKGKVYEQYF. As DNA, the CDR3 is TGTGCCAGCAGCAAAGGAAAAGTTTACGAGCAGTACTTC.

This clone was detected only a few times. This chain joins TRBV19 and TRBJ1-3; no reliable D call. Germline lookup yields CDR1 LNHDA and CDR2 SQIVND (reference sequence). This CDR3 is built from 15 residues. The germline V and J ends were trimmed by 8 bases and 6 bases, with 20 bases remaining between them. The CDR3 reads CASSAREDQENTIYF. CDR3 sequence (DNA): TGTGCCAGTTCAGCCCGGGAGGATCAGGAAAACACCATATATTTT.

The J gene is TRBJ2-1, the V gene TRBV9; D possibly corresponds to TRBD2 (6 bases). The germline CDR1 and CDR2 sequences are SGDLS and YYNGEE. The CDR3 spans 16 residues. V lost 4 bases to trimming and J lost 0 bases, with 14 bases between them. As DNA, the CDR3 is TGTGCCAGCAGCCAGAGGAGGGCCGGCTCCTACAATGAGCAGTTCTTC. Translation gives CASSQRRAGSYNEQFF.

The chain recombines TRBV11-2 with TRBJ2-4; the D gene is possibly TRBD1 (6 bases). This CDR3 has 16 amino acids. The V gene lost 3 bases and the J gene lost 0 bases, with 12 bases spanning the gap. Germline assignment: CDR1 SGHAT and CDR2 FQNNGV. CDR3 sequence: CASSLGAPLAKNIQYF. The CDR3 DNA is TGTGCCAGCAGCTTGGGGGCCCCCCTAGCCAAAAACATTCAGTACTTC.

In its sample, this clone was seen many times. The chain's CDR3 is CASRTTSGRQETQYF. In nucleotides, the CDR3 is TGTGCCAGCAGGACGACTAGCGGGAGGCAAGAGACCCAGTACTTC. The J gene is TRBJ2-5, the V gene TRBV6-5, with 13 bases aligning to TRBD2. In germline, CDR1 is MNHEY, CDR2 SVGAGI. This CDR3 comprises 15 residues. The V segment lost 6 bases and the J segment 2 bases; nucleotides outside the gene matches: 3.

The CDR3 DNA reads as TGTGCCAGCAGCGTTTTCCAGTTATCCGGGGAGCTGTTTTTT. Its protein product is CASSVFQLSGELFF. J is TRBJ2-2 and V is TRBV9; D not certain. The CDR3 consists of 14 residues. CDR1 and CDR2 (germline): SGDLS, YYNGEE. Trimming cost V 2 bases and J 6 bases, with 11 bases left between them.

The rearrangement links TRBV7-8 to TRBJ1-5, with D hard to call. Germline V gene sequence: CDR1 SGHVS, CDR2 FQNEAQ. V lost 3 bases, J lost 0 bases, and 6 bases lay in between. This CDR3 is 14 amino acids long. In DNA form, the CDR3 reads TGTGCCAGCAGCTTCTTTTATAGCAATCAGCCCCAGCATTTT. It codes for CASSFFYSNQPQHF. The full variable domain, its missing parts supplied by reference TRBV7-8 and TRBJ1-5, is GAGVSQSPRYKVAKRGQDVALRCDPISGHVSLFWYQQALGQGPEFLTYFQNEAQLDKSGLPSDRFFAERPEGSVSTLKIQRTQQEDSAVYLCASSFFYSNQPQHFGDGTRLSIL.

This clone was observed a few times. The chain links TRBV10-3 to TRBJ2-7; the D call may be TRBD1 or TRBD2 (5 bases each). The V end was cut by 0 bases, the J end by 6 bases, with 24 bases between. There are 18 residues in the CDR3. The germline V gene has CDR1 ENHRY and CDR2 SYGVKD. The CDR3 DNA follows: TGTGCCATCAGTGAGTCGCGTGGGACCCTGGGCCTCTACGGCGAGCAGTACTTC. It encodes CAISESRGTLGLYGEQYF.

The chain is built from TRBV4-1 and TRBJ1-1; 10 bases agree with TRBD1. Trimming at V came to 4 bases and at J to 0 bases, leaving 8 bases not matched to a gene. The CDR3 consists of 17 residues. The germline CDR1 and CDR2 sequences are MGHRA and YSYEKL. In DNA, the CDR3 is TGCGCCAGCAGCCCGGGACAGGGGAGGGCTATGAACACTGAAGCTTTCTTT. Translation: CASSPGQGRAMNTEAFF.

J is TRBJ2-3 and V is TRBV10-1, with 12 positions matching TRBD2. This CDR3 spans 17 amino acids. J gave up 3 bases and V 4 bases, and 8 bases lay outside the gene matches. In germline, CDR1 is WNHNN, CDR2 SYGVQD (reference sequence). Here the CDR3 reads CASSVTSGRGCTDTQYF. The CDR3 coding sequence is TGCGCCAGCAGTGTGACTAGCGGGAGAGGGTGTACAGATACGCAGTATTTT.

J is TRBJ1-2 and V is TRBV28; no definite D call. Germline V gene lookup returns CDR1 MDHEN and CDR2 SYDVKM. Trimming pared 3 bases from V and 2 bases from J, leaving 10 bases between. CDR3 length equals 14 residues. CDR3 sequence (DNA): TGTGCCAGCAGTTTGACCGGGCGAAACTATGGCTACACCTTC. It specifies CASSLTGRNYGYTF.